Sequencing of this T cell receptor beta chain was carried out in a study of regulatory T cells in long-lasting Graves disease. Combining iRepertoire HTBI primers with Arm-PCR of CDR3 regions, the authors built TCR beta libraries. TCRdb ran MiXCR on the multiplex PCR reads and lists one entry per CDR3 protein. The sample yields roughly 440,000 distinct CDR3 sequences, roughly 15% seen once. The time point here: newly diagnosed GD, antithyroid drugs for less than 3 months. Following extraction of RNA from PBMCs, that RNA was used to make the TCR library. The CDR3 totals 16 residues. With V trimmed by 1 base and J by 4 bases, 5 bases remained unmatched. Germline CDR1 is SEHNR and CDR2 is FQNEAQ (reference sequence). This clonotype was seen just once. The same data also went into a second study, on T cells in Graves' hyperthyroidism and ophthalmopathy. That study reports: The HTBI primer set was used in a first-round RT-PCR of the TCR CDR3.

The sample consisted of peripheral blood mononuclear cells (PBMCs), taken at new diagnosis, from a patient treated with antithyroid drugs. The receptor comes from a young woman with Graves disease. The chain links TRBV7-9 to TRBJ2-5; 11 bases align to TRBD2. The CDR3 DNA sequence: TGTGCCAGCAGCTTAGGACTAGCGGGATCTGGAGAGACCCAGTACTTC. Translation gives CASSLGLAGSGETQYF.